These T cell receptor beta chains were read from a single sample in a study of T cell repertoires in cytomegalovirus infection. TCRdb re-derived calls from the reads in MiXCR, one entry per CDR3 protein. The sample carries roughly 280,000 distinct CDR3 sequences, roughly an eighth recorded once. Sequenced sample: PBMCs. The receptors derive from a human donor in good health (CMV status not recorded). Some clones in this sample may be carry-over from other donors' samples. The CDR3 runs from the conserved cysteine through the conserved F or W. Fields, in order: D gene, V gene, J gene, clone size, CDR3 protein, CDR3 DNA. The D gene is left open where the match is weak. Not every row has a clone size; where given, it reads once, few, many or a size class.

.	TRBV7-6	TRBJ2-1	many	CASSLDGGYEQFF	TGTGCCAGCAGCTTAGATGGCGGATATGAGCAGTTCTTC
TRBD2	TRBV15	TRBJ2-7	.	CATSRDRSGGSYEQYF	TGTGCCACCAGCAGAGATCGAAGCGGGGGCTCCTACGAGCAGTACTTC
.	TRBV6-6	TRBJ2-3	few	CASSSFTGLSSTDTQYF	TGTGCCAGCAGTTCGTTCACAGGGCTCTCTAGCACAGATACGCAGTATTTT
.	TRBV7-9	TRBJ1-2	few	CASSLFSSRYAGYTF	TGTGCCAGCAGCTTATTCTCCTCTAGGTATGCTGGCTACACCTTC
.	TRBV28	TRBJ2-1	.	CASRRGDSIYNEQFF	TGTGCCAGCAGGCGGGGGGACAGCATTTACAATGAGCAGTTCTTC
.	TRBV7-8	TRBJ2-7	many	CASSLNLQSYEQYF	TGTGCCAGCAGCTTAAACTTACAGTCCTACGAGCAGTACTTC
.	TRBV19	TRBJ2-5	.	CASSIGAGIETQYF	TGTGCCAGTAGTATCGGGGCAGGGATAGAGACCCAGTACTTC
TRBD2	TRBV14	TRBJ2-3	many	CASSPRLAAIGDTQYF	TGTGCCAGCAGCCCACGACTAGCGGCCATCGGGGATACGCAGTATTTT
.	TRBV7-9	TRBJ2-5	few	CASSLGQWETQYF	TGTGCCAGCAGCTTAGGACAGTGGGAGACCCAGTACTTC
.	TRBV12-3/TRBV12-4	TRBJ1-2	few	CASTRLGRGLVLGYGYTF	TGTGCCAGCACGCGCCTGGGGAGGGGTCTTGTGCTCGGCTATGGCTACACCTTC
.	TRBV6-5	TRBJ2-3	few	CASSSLNTQYF	TGTGCCAGCAGTTCGCTTAATACGCAGTATTTT
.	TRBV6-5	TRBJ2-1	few	CASSSLPGPRGHFEQFF	TGTGCCAGCAGTTCTTTGCCGGGACCCCGTGGTCATTTTGAGCAGTTCTTC
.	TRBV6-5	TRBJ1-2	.	CASSPVVVLMMGYGYTF	TGTGCCAGCAGCCCTGTGGTGGTCCTCATGATGGGGTATGGCTACACCTTC
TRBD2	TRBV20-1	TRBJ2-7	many	CSARAPGTSGREQYF	TGCAGTGCTAGAGCCCCCGGGACTAGCGGGAGGGAGCAGTACTTC
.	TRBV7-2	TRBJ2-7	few	CASSSSSGGHEQYF	TGTGCCAGCAGTTCTTCTTCGGGGGGCCACGAGCAGTACTTC
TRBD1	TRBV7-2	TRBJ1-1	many	CASSIKQGGNTEAFF	TGTGCCAGCAGCATTAAACAGGGGGGCAACACTGAAGCTTTCTTT
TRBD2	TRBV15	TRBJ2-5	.	CATSRDQTGLAGESRRGETQYF	TGTGCCACCAGCAGAGATCAAACCGGACTAGCGGGAGAATCACGGAGAGGAGAGACCCAGTACTTC
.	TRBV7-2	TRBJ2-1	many	CASSLSTPYNEQFF	TGTGCCAGCAGCTTATCCACCCCCTACAATGAGCAGTTCTTC
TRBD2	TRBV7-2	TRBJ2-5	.	CASSLKRGGQETQYF	TGTGCCAGCAGCTTAAAGCGGGGGGGACAAGAGACCCAGTACTTC
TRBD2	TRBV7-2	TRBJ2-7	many	CASSTLAGIAEQYF	TGTGCCAGCAGCACCTTAGCGGGAATTGCCGAGCAGTACTTC
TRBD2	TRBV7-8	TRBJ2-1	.	CASSLGGGLVQFF	TGTGCCAGCAGCTTAGGGGGAGGGTTAGTGCAGTTCTTC
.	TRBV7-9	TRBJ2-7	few	CASSQGGHEQYF	TGTGCCAGCAGCCAGGGTGGACACGAGCAGTACTTC
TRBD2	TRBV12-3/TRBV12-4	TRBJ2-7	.	CASRRLAESYEQYF	TGTGCCAGCAGACGACTAGCGGAGTCCTACGAGCAGTACTTC
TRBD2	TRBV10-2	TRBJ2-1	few	CASRGTSGGNEQFF	TGCGCCAGCAGGGGGACTAGCGGGGGCAATGAGCAGTTCTTC
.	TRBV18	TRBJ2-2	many	CASSPRGSPRGGDRDGELFF	TGTGCCAGCTCACCACGAGGGTCCCCACGTGGGGGCGACCGGGACGGGGAGCTGTTTTTT
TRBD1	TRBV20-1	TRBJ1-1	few	CSATRTGGFEAFF	TGCAGTGCAACACGGACAGGGGGATTCGAAGCTTTCTTT
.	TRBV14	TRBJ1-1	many	CASSQDQRVWTEAFF	TGTGCCAGCAGCCAAGATCAACGGGTGTGGACTGAAGCTTTCTTT
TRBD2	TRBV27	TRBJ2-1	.	CASSWWWTSSTTTNEQFF	TGTGCCAGCAGTTGGTGGTGGACTAGTTCGACAACCACCAATGAGCAGTTCTTC
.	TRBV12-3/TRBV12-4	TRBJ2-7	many	CASSFGGYEQYF	TGTGCCAGCAGTTTTGGGGGCTACGAGCAGTACTTC
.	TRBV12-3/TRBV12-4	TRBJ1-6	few	CATKWQELSPLHF	TGTGCCACCAAATGGCAAGAACTTTCACCCCTCCACTTT
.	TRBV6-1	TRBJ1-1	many	CASSPPGHYTEAFF	TGTGCCAGCAGTCCCCCGGGACACTACACTGAAGCTTTCTTT
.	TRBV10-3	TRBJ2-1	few	CAISEFGTVNEQFF	TGTGCCATCAGTGAGTTCGGGACCGTCAATGAGCAGTTCTTC
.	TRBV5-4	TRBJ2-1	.	CASSLDIGGNEQFF	TGTGCCAGCAGCTTGGATATTGGGGGCAATGAGCAGTTCTTC
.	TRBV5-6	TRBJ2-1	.	CASSFGSSAYNEQFF	TGTGCCAGCAGCTTTGGGAGCTCCGCCTACAATGAGCAGTTCTTC
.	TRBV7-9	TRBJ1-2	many	CASSETTGYGYTF	TGTGCCAGCAGCGAAACCACAGGATATGGCTACACCTTC
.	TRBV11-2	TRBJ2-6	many	CASSLEGGSGANVLTF	TGTGCCAGCAGCTTAGAGGGGGGATCTGGGGCCAACGTCCTGACTTTC
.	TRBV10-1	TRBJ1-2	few	CASSARTDRGYTF	TGCGCCAGCAGTGCCCGGACAGATCGAGGCTACACCTTC
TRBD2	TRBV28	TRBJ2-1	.	CASSLSLAGGPSYNEQFF	TGTGCCAGCAGTTTAAGTCTAGCGGGAGGGCCATCTTACAATGAGCAGTTCTTC
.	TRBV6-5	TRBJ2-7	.	CASSLRERGEQYF	TGTGCCAGCAGTTTACGGGAGAGAGGCGAGCAGTACTTC
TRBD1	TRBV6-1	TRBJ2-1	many	CASTTGQGLNEQFF	TGTGCCAGCACCACCGGACAGGGCCTCAATGAGCAGTTCTTC
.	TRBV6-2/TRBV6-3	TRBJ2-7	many	CASRRNSGTPYEQYF	TGTGCCAGCAGACGTAATAGCGGAACCCCTTACGAGCAGTACTTC
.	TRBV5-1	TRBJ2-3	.	CASSLARGQGTDTQYF	TGCGCCAGCAGCTTGGCCCGGGGCCAGGGCACAGATACGCAGTATTTT
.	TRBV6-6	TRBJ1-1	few	CASSDPTIRAFF	TGTGCCAGCAGCGACCCAACAATCAGGGCTTTCTTT
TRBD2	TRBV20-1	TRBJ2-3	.	CSATGLAGSTDTQYF	TGCAGTGCTACAGGACTAGCGGGTAGCACAGATACGCAGTATTTT
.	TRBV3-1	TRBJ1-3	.	CASSQESSGNTIYF	TGTGCCAGCAGCCAAGAGTCCTCTGGAAACACCATATATTTT
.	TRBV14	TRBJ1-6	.	CASSQERGISPLHF	TGTGCCAGCAGCCAAGAACGGGGGATTTCACCCCTCCACTTT
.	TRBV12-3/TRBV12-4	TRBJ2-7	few	CASSPDPDNSSPTPYEQYF	TGTGCCAGCAGCCCTGATCCGGACAACTCCTCACCTACCCCCTACGAGCAGTACTTC
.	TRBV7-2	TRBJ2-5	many	CASSSEGRGETQYF	TGTGCCAGCAGCTCTGAGGGACGGGGCGAGACCCAGTACTTC
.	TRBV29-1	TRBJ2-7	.	CSVAYQARVSYEQYF	TGCAGCGTCGCATATCAGGCCAGGGTCTCCTACGAGCAGTACTTC
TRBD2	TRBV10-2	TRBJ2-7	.	CASSEGLAGSSYEQYF	TGCGCCAGCAGTGAGGGGCTAGCGGGTAGCTCCTACGAGCAGTACTTC
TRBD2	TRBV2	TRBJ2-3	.	CASMWGRLAGSGDTQYF	TGTGCCAGCATGTGGGGCCGACTAGCGGGATCGGGTGATACGCAGTATTTT
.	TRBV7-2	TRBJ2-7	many	CASRPGITYEQYF	TGTGCCAGCAGACCTGGGATTACCTACGAGCAGTACTTC
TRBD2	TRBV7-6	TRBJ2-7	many	CASSIGLAAYEQYF	TGTGCCAGCAGCATAGGACTAGCGGCCTACGAGCAGTACTTC